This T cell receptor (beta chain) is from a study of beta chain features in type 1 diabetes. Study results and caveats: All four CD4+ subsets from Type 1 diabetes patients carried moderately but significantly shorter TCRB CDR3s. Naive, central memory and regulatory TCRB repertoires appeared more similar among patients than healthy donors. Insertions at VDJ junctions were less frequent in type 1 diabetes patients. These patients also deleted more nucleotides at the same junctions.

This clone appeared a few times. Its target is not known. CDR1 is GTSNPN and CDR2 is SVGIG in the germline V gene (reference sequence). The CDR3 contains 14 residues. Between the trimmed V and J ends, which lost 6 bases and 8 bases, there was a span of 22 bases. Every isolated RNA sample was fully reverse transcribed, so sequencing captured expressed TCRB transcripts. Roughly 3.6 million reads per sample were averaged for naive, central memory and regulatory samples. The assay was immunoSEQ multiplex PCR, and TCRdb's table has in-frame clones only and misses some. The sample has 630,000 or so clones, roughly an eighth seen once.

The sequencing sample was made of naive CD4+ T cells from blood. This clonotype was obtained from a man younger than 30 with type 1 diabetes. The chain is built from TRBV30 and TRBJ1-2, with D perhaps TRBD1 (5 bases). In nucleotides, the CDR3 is TGTGCCTGCCCCGCGGGACTCGTCTATAGGGGCTACACCTTC. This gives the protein CACPAGLVYRGYTF. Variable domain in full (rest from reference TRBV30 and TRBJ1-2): SQTIHQWPATLVQPVGSPLSLECTVEGTSNPNLYWYRQAAGRGLQLLFYSVGIGQISSEVPQNLSASRPQDRQFILSSKKLLLSDSGFYLCACPAGLVYRGYTFGSGTRLTVV.